This entry concerns a single TCR beta chain. Its target is not known. These data originate in a study of Ad26.COV2.S vaccination and SARS-CoV-2 variants. At the level of the study: The authors gave Ad26.COV2.S intramuscularly, either once or twice 56 days apart. Study results and limitations: The authors reported substantial breadth in spike-specific CD8+ and CD4+ T cell responses after vaccination.

This table comes from immunoSEQ multiplex PCR, and its TCRdb copy is limited to in-frame clones, with some not included. The data show about 420,000 clones, roughly 90% seen once. Germline lookup yields CDR1 WSHSY and CDR2 SAAADI. The CDR3 is 13 residues long. Trimming pared 0 bases from V and 3 bases from J, leaving 6 bases between. Stated treatment: roughly 18 received Ad26.COV2.S at low or high dose, single or two shots; roughly five received placebo; per-sample allocation not given. Vaccine and placebo recipients were sampled on day 63 after the first injection. Aged 18-55 years, donor was enrolled in Boston in the early 2020s. The study used a vaccine consisting of an Ad26 vector that expressed Wuhan-strain SARS-CoV-2 spike.

The source of this sequence is a person aged 18 to 59 who received the Ad26.COV2.S COVID-19 vaccine or a placebo. The source was peripheral blood, collected in a trial of Ad26.COV2.S vaccine versus placebo. V is TRBV10-2 and J is TRBJ2-7; D perhaps matches TRBD2 (5 bases). The CDR3 reads CASSESDYYEQYF. The CDR3 DNA sequence: TGCGCCAGCAGTGAGTCCGACTACTACGAGCAGTACTTC.